This T cell receptor beta chain was captured in a study of blood T cell repertoires in COVID-19. Study at large: PBMCs, B-cell-depleted T cells, or T cells were the source of the cDNA or gDNA that made up the material.

V was clipped by 0 bases and J by 4 bases; unmatched bases: 6. The CDR3 runs 15 residues. Per the germline V gene, CDR1 is SGDLS and CDR2 is YYNGEE. Per the original methods: Researchers report that nucleated cell counts were estimated from reference gene primer amplification. The protocol was immunoSEQ multiplex PCR, while the TCRdb copy is restricted to in-frame clones and leaves out a portion. The DNA was the basis for D and trimming; V, J and clone size are from that table. The sample includes a few hundred thousand clones, roughly nine tenths seen only once; the top ten take about 2.3%. The V gene is TRBV9, the J gene TRBJ1-1; TRBD1 agrees at 7 bases. The sample consisted of peripheral blood. This clonotype was obtained from a man aged 18 to 30 with active or convalescent COVID-19. For the CDR3, the DNA is TGTGCCAGCAGCGTAGTCTTTCCAGGGGGCACTGAAGCTTTCTTT. Amino acid sequence: CASSVVFPGGTEAFF.